The clone carrying this T cell receptor beta chain was counted at least ten times. Amplified TCR beta CDR3 regions came from RNA transcripts. A set of HTBI primers served as the primers for a first-round RT-PCR of the TCR CDR3. From the multiplex PCR reads, TCRdb called clonotypes with MiXCR, one entry per CDR3 protein. In the table there are more than 300,000 distinct CDR3 sequences, less than 15% of which are singletons. These data come from a study of T cells in Graves' hyperthyroidism and ophthalmopathy. The CDR3 is 14 residues long. Looked up from germline, CDR1 is SGHTA and CDR2 is FQGNSA. Germline trimming cut 5 bases from V and 5 bases from J; bases unmatched to any gene: 6.

V and J are TRBV7-2 and TRBJ1-1, with 9 positions matching TRBD1. Sequencing was carried out using blood. The receptor's source is a woman between 18 and 29 years old with Graves' hyperthyroidism. The CDR3 here is CASSIQGARTEAFF. CDR3 coding DNA: TGTGCCAGCAGCATACAGGGGGCGCGGACTGAAGCTTTCTTT.